This TCR beta chain was identified in a study of follicular helper T cells after annual influenza vaccination. About the study: Blood was drawn on days 0, 7 and 28 after vaccination.

This CDR3 spans 14 amino acids. Germline values: CDR1 MNHEY, CDR2 SVGAGI. The V gene end was trimmed by 2 bases and the J gene end by 1 base; junction bases not matched to a gene: 0. Worth noting for this clone: Its antigen is undetermined.

Assay used: immunoSEQ multiplex PCR; TCRdb lists only in-frame clones, some missing. The sample lists 10,000 to 15,000 clones; around 80% were seen once. Described time point: 2014-2015 season, pre-vaccination. Community-dwelling subjects without influenza vaccination in the prior 6 months were enrolled. Study observations and caveats: Day 7 ICOS+CD38+ clones were most often found later in ICOS-CD38- cTfh cells. Recurrent ICOS+CD38+ cTfh clonotypes included tetramer and AIM influenza-specific ones.

Sequencing used CXCR5- memory CD4+ T cells sorted from blood, obtained on the day of influenza vaccination. The sequence came from an adult who received the influenza vaccine. This rearrangement joins TRBV6-5 to TRBJ2-3; 7 nucleotides line up with TRBD2. The CDR3 bases are TGTGCCAGCAGTTACGGACTAGGCACAGATACGCAGTATTTT. Translated: CASSYGLGTDTQYF.